These T cell receptor beta chains were read from a single sample in a study of cytotoxic CD8 clonotypes in ibrutinib-treated CLL. TCRdb keeps only in-frame clones here, not all; method: immunoSEQ multiplex PCR. The repertoire holds some 140,000 clones, with less than 95% as singletons. The sequencing used PBMCs, collected after 12 months of ibrutinib treatment. These receptors were taken from a human donor with chronic lymphocytic leukemia. Each CDR3 is given with its conserved first and last residue. The D gene is left open where the match is weak.

TRBV5-1,-,TRBJ2-7,CASSSDRIKGRWYF,TGCGCCAGCAGCTCCGACAGGATCAAAGGACGGTGGTACTTC
TRBV10-3,-,TRBJ1-1,CATVSGVSTEAFF,TGTGCCACCGTTTCGGGGGTCAGCACTGAAGCTTTCTTT
TRBV11-2,-,TRBJ2-7,CASSLASGSYF,TGTGCCAGCAGCTTGGCTTCGGGGTCGTACTTC
TRBV27,TRBD2,TRBJ2-1,CASSFGTSFNEQFF,TGTGCCAGCAGTTTCGGGACTAGTTTTAATGAGCAGTTCTTC
TRBV6-5,TRBD2,TRBJ2-3,CASSRGLTSTDTQYF,TGTGCCAGCAGTAGGGGACTAACTAGCACAGATACGCAGTATTTT
TRBV7-8,-,TRBJ2-7,CASSLSWHEQYF,TGTGCCAGCAGCTTATCCTGGCATGAGCAGTACTTC
TRBV18,-,TRBJ2-2,CASSPMTTGELFF,TGTGCCAGCTCACCGATGACAACCGGGGAGCTGTTTTTT
TRBV6-5,-,TRBJ1-1,CASSRMIHTEAFF,TGTGCCAGCAGCCGAATGATCCACACTGAAGCTTTCTTT
TRBV7-2,TRBD2,TRBJ2-3,CASSLVGQREWNTQYF,TGTGCCAGCAGCTTAGTAGGGCAGCGGGAGTGGAATACGCAGTATTTT
TRBV27,TRBD1,TRBJ1-1,CASSLGTARMNTEAFF,TGTGCCAGCAGTTTGGGGACAGCCCGCATGAACACTGAAGCTTTCTTT
TRBV11-3,-,TRBJ2-5,CASSPGASGQETQYF,TGTGCCAGCAGCCCGGGGGCCAGCGGACAAGAGACCCAGTACTTC
TRBV29-1,-,TRBJ2-1,CSATGRLDEQFF,TGCAGCGCCACAGGGCGACTGGACGAGCAGTTCTTC
TRBV6-6,-,TRBJ1-1,CASTSSDLYTEAFF,TGTGCCAGCACCTCATCAGACCTGTACACTGAAGCTTTCTTT